This passage covers 15 T cell receptor beta chains from one sample sequenced in a study of cytomegalovirus exposure and HLA in healthy donors. Data came from immunoSEQ multiplex PCR; TCRdb stores just in-frame clones and leaves some out. The top ten hold more than 1.4% of the sample, which has around 49,000 clones, about 90% seen once. The material sequenced was PBMCs. The source is a man in his late teens or twenties in good health and CMV-seronegative.

The chain carries TRBV5-8 and TRBJ2-1; 11 bases are a match to TRBD2. The CDR3 runs to 15 residues. The J segment lost 5 bases and the V segment lost 4 bases, leaving 5 bases of the junction unmatched. From germline, CDR1 is SGHTS and CDR2 YDEGEE. The CDR3 spells CASSLMGLADNEQFF. DNA for the CDR3: TGTGCCAGCAGCCTGATGGGACTAGCGGACAATGAGCAGTTCTTC.

J is TRBJ2-2 and V is TRBV18; weak D call: TRBD2 (5 bases). The CDR3 contains 15 residues. V lost 0 bases to trimming and J lost 4 bases, with 9 bases between them. Germline assignment: CDR1 KGHSH and CDR2 LQKENI. The CDR3 loop reads CASSPPSGGTGELFF. The CDR3 region has the DNA TGTGCCAGCTCACCACCGTCCGGAGGCACCGGGGAGCTGTTTTTT.

As to this clone: Sequence at one end of the junction differs from germline and may be a read error. Here the CDR3 reads CASSAYYSDTQYF. In DNA, the CDR3 is TGTGCTAGCAGCGCCTACTACTCAGATACGCAGTATTTT. V and J are TRBV7-7 and TRBJ2-3; D ambiguous. The CDR3 loop spans 13 amino acids. Germline V gives CDR1 SSHAT, CDR2 FNYEAQ (reference sequence).

This clone was detected only a few times. This chain joins TRBV5-1 and TRBJ1-4; D possibly corresponds to TRBD1 (6 bases). This CDR3 region has 14 residues. CDR1 is SGHRS and CDR2 is YFSETQ in the germline V gene. V was pared by 4 bases and J by 7 bases, with 14 bases between. CDR3 sequence (DNA): TGCGCCAGCAGCCTCCGGGACATCGGTGAAAAACTGTTTTTT. Translating it yields CASSLRDIGEKLFF.

This chain links TRBV28 with TRBJ1-5; D remains unclear. Germline V gene sequence: CDR1 MDHEN, CDR2 SYDVKM. Trimming removed 1 base from V and 7 bases from J, with 11 bases in between. The CDR3 loop spans 14 amino acids. In DNA form, the CDR3 reads TGTGCCAGCAGTTTATCACTTAACGGGCAGCCCCAGCATTTT. Translating it yields CASSLSLNGQPQHF.

J is TRBJ1-2 and V is TRBV7-3; D might be TRBD1 (6 bases). The germline V gene has CDR1 SGHTA and CDR2 FQGTGA. V lost 3 bases, J lost 6 bases, and 11 bases lay in between. The CDR3 contains 13 residues. The CDR3 spells CASSFRGGDGYTF. CDR3 nucleotide sequence: TGTGCCAGCAGCTTTCGGGGGGGCGATGGCTACACCTTC. Drawing the rest from reference TRBV7-3 and TRBJ1-2, the complete variable domain is GAGVSQTPSNKVTEKGKYVELRCDPISGHTALYWYRQSLGQGPEFLIYFQGTGAADDSGLPNDRFFAVRPEGSVSTLKIQRTERGDSAVYLCASSFRGGDGYTFGSGTRLTVV.

This chain connects TRBV28 to TRBJ2-2; 9 bases agree with TRBD1. The CDR3 covers 21 residues. Trimming at V came to 3 bases and at J to 0 bases, leaving 17 bases not matched to a gene. In germline, CDR1 is MDHEN, CDR2 SYDVKM. In DNA, the CDR3 is TGTGCCAGCAGTTTGTCAACTTGGGGACAGGGTACCTCCTCGAACACCGGGGAGCTGTTTTTT. This gives the protein CASSLSTWGQGTSSNTGELFF.

J is TRBJ2-1 and V is TRBV30; possible D gene TRBD2, 6 bases. The V end was cut by 2 bases, the J end by 6 bases, with 14 bases between. The CDR3 runs to 14 residues. The germline V gene encodes CDR1 GTSNPN and CDR2 SVGIG (reference sequence). CDR3 DNA sequence: TGTGCCTGGAGTCCGGGACGGGGGTTCAATGAGCAGTTCTTC. It translates to CAWSPGRGFNEQFF.

This clone is a singleton in its sample. Here the CDR3 reads CAISDSGSTDTQYF. DNA for the CDR3: TGTGCCATCAGCGATAGCGGGTCAACAGATACGCAGTATTTT. The chain recombines TRBV10-3 with TRBJ2-3, with 7 bases identical to TRBD2. The V and J ends lost 6 bases and 3 bases, in that order; junction bases with no gene match: 6. The germline V gene encodes CDR1 ENHRY and CDR2 SYGVKD. The CDR3 is 14 residues long.

V usage is TRBV21-1 and J usage is TRBJ1-1. TRBV21-1 is listed as a pseudogene. This CDR3 is built from 14 residues. CDR3 DNA: TGTGCCAGCAGCAAAACCGGGGGGAACACTGAAGCTTTCTTT. Protein: CASSKTGGNTEAFF.

This clone appeared once. The V gene is TRBV18, the J gene TRBJ2-1, with 11 bases lining up with TRBD2. V gave up 1 base and J gave up 1 base; unmatched junction bases: 0. CDR3 size: 16 residues. Germline CDR1 and CDR2: KGHSH and LQKENI. This CDR3 reads CASSPLAGGSYNEQFF. The CDR3 DNA reads TGTGCCAGCTCACCACTAGCGGGAGGGTCCTACAATGAGCAGTTCTTC.

The chain employs TRBV14 and TRBJ1-2, with 7 bases matching TRBD1. V dropped 4 bases and J dropped 0; count of bases not matched to a gene: 5. Germline CDR1 SGHDN, CDR2 FVKESK. The CDR3 has 15 residues. CDR3 sequence: CASSPDRTANYGYTF. DNA of the CDR3: TGTGCCAGCAGCCCGGACAGGACCGCTAACTATGGCTACACCTTC.

The DNA of the CDR3 is TGTGCCAGCAGCGTAGAAGGCAGGAAGTCGCACGAGCAGTACTTC. It yields the protein CASSVEGRKSHEQYF. V gene TRBV9 combines with J gene TRBJ2-7; D gene uncertain. CDR3 length: 15 amino acids. The V end lost 0 bases, the J end lost 5 bases, and 15 bases lay between the germline ends. Germline CDR1 reads SGDLS; CDR2 reads YYNGEE.

The chain couples TRBV30 to TRBJ1-3, with a tentative D call TRBD1 (5 bases). The CDR3 sequence is 17 residues long. Per germline, CDR1 GTSNPN and CDR2 SVGIG (reference sequence). Trimming removed 4 bases at V and 0 bases at J, with 19 bases between. CDR3: CAWTAGSGISSGNTIYF. DNA of the CDR3: TGTGCCTGGACGGCAGGGAGCGGGATCAGCTCTGGAAACACCATATATTTT.

The V and J genes are TRBV19 and TRBJ2-7; 7 bases are a match to TRBD1. Germline CDR1 reads LNHDA; CDR2 reads SQIVND (reference sequence). V dropped 5 bases and J dropped 2; count of bases not matched to a gene: 9. The CDR3 covers 15 residues. CDR3 sequence reads: CASSFARTGPYEQYF. The CDR3, as DNA: TGTGCCAGTAGTTTTGCGAGGACAGGCCCCTACGAGCAGTACTTC.